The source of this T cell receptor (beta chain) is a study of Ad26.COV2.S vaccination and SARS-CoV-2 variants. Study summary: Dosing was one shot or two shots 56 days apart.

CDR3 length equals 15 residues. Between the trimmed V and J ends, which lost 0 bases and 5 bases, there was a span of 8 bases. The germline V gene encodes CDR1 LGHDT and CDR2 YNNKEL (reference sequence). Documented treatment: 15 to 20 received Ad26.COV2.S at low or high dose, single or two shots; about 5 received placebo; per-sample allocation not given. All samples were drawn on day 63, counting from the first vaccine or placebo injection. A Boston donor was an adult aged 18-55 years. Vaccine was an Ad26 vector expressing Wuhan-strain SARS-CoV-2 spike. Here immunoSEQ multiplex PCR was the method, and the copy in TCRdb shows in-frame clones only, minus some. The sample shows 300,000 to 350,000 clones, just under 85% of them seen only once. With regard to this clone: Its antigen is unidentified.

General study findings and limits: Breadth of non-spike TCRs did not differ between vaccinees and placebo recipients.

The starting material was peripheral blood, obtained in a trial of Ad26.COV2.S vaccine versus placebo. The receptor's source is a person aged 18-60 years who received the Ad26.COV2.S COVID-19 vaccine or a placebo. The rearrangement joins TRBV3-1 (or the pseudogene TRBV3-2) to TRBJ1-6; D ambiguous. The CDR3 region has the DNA TGTGCCAGCAGCCAAGACCCCAACAATAATTCACCCCTCCACTTT. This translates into CASSQDPNNNSPLHF.